A single sample gave rise to the 6 T cell receptor beta chains below, sequenced in a study of T cells after yellow fever vaccination. TCRdb reprocessed the 5' RACE reads via MiXCR and lists one record per CDR3 protein. The data contain 500,000 to 650,000 distinct CDR3 sequences, 17% of them seen just once; the ten biggest clones take up 17%. This sample comprised PBMCs, obtained 5 days after the first yellow fever vaccination. These receptors came from a man aged 18 to 29 who received the YFV17D yellow fever vaccine.

This clonotype has more than one count but fewer than ten. The chain uses TRBV15 and TRBJ1-3; no firm D call. Germline assignment: CDR1 LNHNV and CDR2 YYDKDF (reference sequence). Trimming pared 5 bases from V and 4 bases from J, leaving 9 bases between. This CDR3 region has 13 residues. The CDR3 DNA reads as TGTGCCACCAGCCGACATCGGGGAAACACCATATATTTT. Translated: CATSRHRGNTIYF.

The chain employs TRBV18 and TRBJ1-5; D uncertain. CDR3 size: 12 residues. Trimming left V 2 bases short and J 6 bases short, with 5 bases between. Germline CDR1 is KGHSH and CDR2 is LQKENI. In nucleotides, the CDR3 is TGTGCCAGCTCACCAGGAGCTCAGCCCCAGCATTTT. Translation gives CASSPGAQPQHF.

V is TRBV20-1 and J is TRBJ1-2; 10 bases align to TRBD1. With 6 bases clipped from V and 7 bases from J, the junction kept 8 bases outside the gene matches. Germline CDR1 DFQATT, CDR2 SNEGSKA (reference sequence). The CDR3 is made up of 13 amino acids. The CDR3 region has the DNA TGCAGTGCGGCGGGACAGGGGTTTGCTGGCTACACCTTC. This translates into CSAAGQGFAGYTF.

The chain carries TRBV6-5 and TRBJ2-2; no firm D call. V was clipped by 4 bases and J by 6 bases, with 9 bases between them. The CDR3 length is 13 residues. The germline gives CDR1 MNHEY, CDR2 SVGAGI. The DNA of the CDR3 is TGTGCCAGCAGTTCCCCCATTCCCGGGGAGCTGTTTTTT. It translates to CASSSPIPGELFF.

The chain has TRBV7-9 and TRBJ2-1, with D uncertain. The CDR3 runs 16 residues. V was trimmed by 4 bases and J by 6 bases, leaving 19 bases between them. The germline V gene has CDR1 SEHNR and CDR2 FQNEAQ (reference sequence). CDR3 in amino acids: CASSSPRSTVFNEQFF. The CDR3 DNA sequence: TGTGCCAGCAGCTCCCCCCGGTCCACGGTCTTCAATGAGCAGTTCTTC.

V gene TRBV4-2 combines with J gene TRBJ2-3; D is undetermined. This CDR3 region has 16 residues. Germline V gene data show CDR1 as LGHNA and CDR2 as YNFKEQ. Trimming pared 2 bases from V and 4 bases from J, leaving 16 bases between. CDR3 DNA sequence: TGTGCCAGCAGCCAATCCCCTTTGGCGTCTCCAGATACGCAGTATTTT. Translated: CASSQSPLASPDTQYF.